A single sample gave rise to the 14 T cell receptor beta chains below, sequenced in a study of OX40 agonist ivuxolimab in advanced cancers. Assay: immunoSEQ multiplex PCR; the TCRdb copy retains only in-frame clones and omits some. The sample has tens of thousands of clones, 75% to 90% seen once. The source was CD4+ or CD8+ T cells sorted from blood, collected in a trial of the OX40 agonist ivuxolimab. The origin of the receptors is an adult with an advanced solid tumor such as melanoma, head and neck, liver or kidney cancer.

This clone was seen a handful of times. This chain uses TRBV2 with TRBJ1-2; 8 bases fit TRBD1. The ends lost 8 bases at V and 14 bases at J; junction bases unmatched: 13. The CDR3 is 12 residues long. Germline assignment: CDR1 SNHLY and CDR2 FYNNEI. The DNA for the CDR3 is TGTGCCAGCCCTCCGACAGGGGCGCCGAAGACCTTC. It specifies CASPPTGAPKTF.

This rearrangement joins TRBV7-8 to TRBJ1-4, with D uncertain. This CDR3 has 13 amino acids. Germline V gene sequence: CDR1 SGHVS, CDR2 FQNEAQ. The V end lost 6 bases, the J end lost 8 bases, and 13 bases lay between the germline ends. The CDR3 nucleotides are TGTGCCAGCAGTGTATATAGTGGAGAAAAACTGTTTTTT. Its translation: CASSVYSGEKLFF.

The chain combines TRBV12-2 with TRBJ2-1; the D call TRBD1 from the table was never checked on the DNA. TRBV12-2 is listed as a pseudogene. The CDR3 totals 18 residues. The CDR3 nucleotides read TGTGCAAGTCGCTTAGCTGTCTTTCAGACAGGGTGGTACAATGAGCAGTTCTTC. Amino acid sequence: CASRLAVFQTGWYNEQFF.

This chain connects TRBV7-8 to TRBJ1-1; D not certain. V shed 4 bases and J shed 3 bases, with 15 bases lying between them. CDR3 size: 15 residues. The germline V gene encodes CDR1 SGHVS and CDR2 FQNEAQ. The chain's CDR3 is CASSSGSGRDTEAFF. The CDR3 DNA follows: TGTGCCAGCAGCTCGGGGAGCGGGCGGGACACTGAAGCTTTCTTT. The full variable domain, with the rest looked up from reference TRBV7-8 and TRBJ1-1, is GAGVSQSPRYKVAKRGQDVALRCDPISGHVSLFWYQQALGQGPEFLTYFQNEAQLDKSGLPSDRFFAERPEGSVSTLKIQRTQQEDSAVYLCASSSGSGRDTEAFFGQGTRLTVV.

The chain links TRBV2 to TRBJ2-5; D remains ambiguous. Between the trimmed V and J ends, which lost 4 bases and 4 bases, there was a span of 7 bases. This CDR3 has 12 amino acids. Germline-derived CDR1 and CDR2 are SNHLY and FYNNEI. The DNA for the CDR3 is TGTGCCAGCAGTGGACAAAGAGAGACCCAGTACTTC. Amino acid sequence: CASSGQRETQYF.

This sequence joins TRBV13 and TRBJ1-2, with D tentatively TRBD1 (5 bases). This CDR3 has 14 residues. The germline CDR1 and CDR2 sequences are PRHDT and FYEKMQ (reference sequence). The V end lost 5 bases, the J end lost 2 bases, and 12 bases lay between the germline ends. This chain's CDR3 is CASSKEGRNYGYTF. The CDR3 nucleotides read TGTGCCAGCAGCAAAGAGGGACGGAACTATGGCTACACCTTC.

The chain uses TRBV5-6 and TRBJ1-2; 7 bases match TRBD1. V trimming: 9 bases; J trimming: 6 bases; junction bases outside the gene matches: 14. This CDR3 region has 14 residues. Germline CDR1 and CDR2: SGHDT and YYEEEE. CDR3: CAILNNTGVHGYTF. Here the CDR3 DNA reads TGTGCCATCCTTAATAACACAGGGGTACATGGCTACACCTTC. Variable domain in full (rest from reference TRBV5-6 and TRBJ1-2): DAGVTQSPTHLIKTRGQQVTLRCSPKSGHDTVSWYQQALGQGPQFIFQYYEEEERQRGNFPDRFSGHQFPNYSSELNVNALLLGDSALYLCAILNNTGVHGYTFGSGTRLTVV.

This chain links TRBV6-4 with TRBJ2-1; TRBD1 agrees at 8 bases. After removal of 2 bases from V and 6 bases from J, the junction contained 6 bases not matched to a gene. This CDR3 spans 15 amino acids. CDR1 and CDR2 (germline): MRHNA, SNTAGT. The CDR3 sequence: CASSDAGTGLNEQFF. In DNA, the CDR3 is TGTGCCAGCAGTGACGCCGGGACAGGTCTCAATGAGCAGTTCTTC.

The V gene is TRBV10-3, the J gene TRBJ2-3; D assignment may be TRBD1 or TRBD2 (5 bases each). V was clipped by 6 bases and J by 0 bases, with 16 bases between them. The CDR3 spans 16 residues. Germline V CDR1 and CDR2: ENHRY, SYGVKD. The CDR3: CAISGRGPGSTDTQYF. The DNA of the CDR3 is TGTGCCATCAGCGGCCGGGGACCCGGTAGCACAGATACGCAGTATTTT.

The V and J genes are TRBV11-3 and TRBJ1-4, with 7 bases matching TRBD1. Germline V gives CDR1 SGHNT, CDR2 YENEEA. CDR3 size: 15 residues. V trimming: 5 bases; J trimming: 7 bases; junction bases outside the gene matches: 10. The CDR3 sequence is CASSVGGQTGEKLFF. The CDR3 DNA sequence: TGTGCCAGCAGCGTTGGGGGACAGACGGGTGAAAAACTGTTTTTT. Drawing the rest from reference TRBV11-3 and TRBJ1-4, the complete variable domain is EAGVVQSPRYKIIEKKQPVAFWCNPISGHNTLYWYLQNLGQGPELLIRYENEEAVDDSQLPKDRFSAERLKGVDSTLKIQPAELGDSAVYLCASSVGGQTGEKLFFGSGTQLSVL.

In its sample, this clone was seen once. The J gene is TRBJ2-1, the V gene TRBV6-1, with TRBD2 as a possible D gene (6 bases). The ends were cut back, 1 base at V and 3 bases at J, with 10 bases in the middle. Per germline, CDR1 MNHNS and CDR2 SASEGT. CDR3 length: 15 residues. CDR3 loop: CASSEGGGRYNEQFF. The CDR3 DNA follows: TGTGCCAGCAGTGAAGGGGGAGGCCGCTACAATGAGCAGTTCTTC.

V usage is TRBV30 and J usage is TRBJ2-7, with 10 positions matching TRBD2. Trimming at V came to 0 bases and at J to 4 bases, leaving 6 bases not matched to a gene. CDR3 size: 15 residues. The germline V gene encodes CDR1 GTSNPN and CDR2 SVGIG (reference sequence). CDR3 in amino acids: CAWSVPLAGKYEQYF. DNA of the CDR3: TGTGCCTGGAGTGTCCCACTAGCGGGAAAGTACGAGCAGTACTTC. The variable domain in full, with the rest retrieved from reference TRBV30 and TRBJ2-7, is SQTIHQWPATLVQPVGSPLSLECTVEGTSNPNLYWYRQAAGRGLQLLFYSVGIGQISSEVPQNLSASRPQDRQFILSSKKLLLSDSGFYLCAWSVPLAGKYEQYFGPGTRLTVT.

This clone was observed a single time. The junction shows a germline mismatch at one end, possibly a read error. The rearrangement uses TRBV19 and TRBJ1-2; 8 bases align to TRBD1. The CDR3 extends over 15 amino acids. From germline, CDR1 is LNHDA and CDR2 SQIVND (reference sequence). CDR3 protein: CASSVDRGGNYGYTF. The CDR3 DNA follows: TGTGCCAGTAGTGTAGACAGGGGTGGTAACTATGGCTACACCTTC.

The chain combines TRBV27 with TRBJ2-7; 7 positions agree with TRBD2. V was pared by 5 bases and J by 4 bases, with 11 bases of the junction left unmatched. The length of the CDR3 is 15 residues. Germline V gene data show CDR1 as MNHEY and CDR2 as SMNVEV (reference sequence). This CDR3 is CASSPRSSGLYEQYF. The CDR3 DNA sequence: TGTGCCAGCAGTCCTCGGTCTAGCGGACTTTACGAGCAGTACTTC.